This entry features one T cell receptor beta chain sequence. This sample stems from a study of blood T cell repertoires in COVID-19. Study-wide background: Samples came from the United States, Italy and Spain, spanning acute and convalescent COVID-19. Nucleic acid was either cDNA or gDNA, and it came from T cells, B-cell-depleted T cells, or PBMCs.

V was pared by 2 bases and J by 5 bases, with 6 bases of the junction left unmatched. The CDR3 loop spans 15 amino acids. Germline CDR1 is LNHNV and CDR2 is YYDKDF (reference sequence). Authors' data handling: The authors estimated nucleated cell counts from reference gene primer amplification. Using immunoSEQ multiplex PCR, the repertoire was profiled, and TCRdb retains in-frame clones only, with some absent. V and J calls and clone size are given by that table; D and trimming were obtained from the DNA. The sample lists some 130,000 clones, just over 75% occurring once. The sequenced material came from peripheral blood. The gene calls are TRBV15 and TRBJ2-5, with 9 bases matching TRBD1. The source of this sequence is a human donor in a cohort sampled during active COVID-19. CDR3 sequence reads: CATSRRTGAGETQYF. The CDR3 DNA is TGTGCCACCAGCAGAAGGACAGGGGCTGGGGAGACCCAGTACTTC. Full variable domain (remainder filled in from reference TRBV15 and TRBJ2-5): DAMVIQNPRYQVTQFGKPVTLSCSQTLNHNVMYWYQQKSSQAPKLLFHYYDKDFNNEADTPDNFQSRRPNTSFCFLDIRSPGLGDTAMYLCATSRRTGAGETQYFGPGTRLLVL.